One sample yielded the 15 T cell receptor beta chains listed below, sequenced in a study of spatial heterogeneity in lung cancer. Time point reported: sample taken at primary tumor resection. From tumor, nontumor lung or frozen PBMC, whole RNA was taken unsorted for sequencing. TCRdb called the 5' RACE reads again in MiXCR, with one record for every CDR3 protein. This table holds 60,000 to 90,000 distinct CDR3 sequences, 10% to 15% found once. The sequences come from PBMCs, collected at surgery. All receptors come from a male donor with early-stage non-small cell lung cancer.

The chain employs TRBV5-1 and TRBJ1-2, with 12 bases lining up with TRBD1. The CDR3 is made up of 14 amino acids. Germline CDR1 and CDR2: SGHRS and YFSETQ. V dropped 4 bases and J dropped 3; count of bases not matched to a gene: 1. The chain's CDR3 is CASSGTGGDYGYTF. Written as DNA, the CDR3 is TGCGCCAGCAGCGGGACAGGGGGCGACTATGGCTACACCTTC.

This clonotype was seen more than once but under ten times. The chain carries TRBV12-3 or TRBV12-4 and TRBJ1-2, with unresolved D. V lost 2 bases to trimming and J lost 8 bases, with 12 bases between them. This CDR3 has 13 residues. CDR3 DNA: TGTGCCAGCAGTTTATTGGAGGGCTCGGGCTACACCTTC. Protein product: CASSLLEGSGYTF.

This clonotype has only a few counts. The gene calls are TRBV19 and TRBJ2-2, with D tentatively TRBD2 (6 bases). The CDR3 extends over 13 amino acids. Germline V lookup: CDR1 LNHDA, CDR2 SQIVND (reference sequence). V lost 7 bases, J lost 8 bases, and 14 bases lay in between. The chain's CDR3 is CASNKPGRGELFF. DNA for the CDR3: TGTGCCAGTAATAAGCCCGGGAGAGGGGAGCTGTTTTTT.

This clonotype was found many times. The chain carries TRBV4-2 and TRBJ2-7, with D possibly being TRBD1 (5 bases). This CDR3 is built from 15 residues. CDR1 is LGHNA and CDR2 is YNFKEQ in the germline V gene. Trimming removed 0 bases at V and 2 bases at J, with 11 bases between. As DNA, the CDR3 is TGTGCCAGCAGCCAAGAAAGAACAGGAACCTACGAGCAGTACTTC. Protein: CASSQERTGTYEQYF.

The chain uses TRBV11-1 and TRBJ2-1; no clear D gene. The CDR3 consists of 15 residues. The germline V gene encodes CDR1 SGHAT and CDR2 FQDESV (reference sequence). V lost 0 bases and J 5 bases, leaving 11 bases between the germline ends. The CDR3 sequence: CASSLAGRPNNEQFF. The CDR3 coding sequence is TGTGCCAGCAGCTTAGCAGGTAGACCTAACAATGAGCAGTTCTTC.

The V gene is TRBV7-2, the J gene TRBJ1-4; D perhaps matches TRBD1 (6 bases). The V end lost 1 base, the J end lost 14 bases, and 14 bases lay between the germline ends. The V gene's germline CDR1 is SGHTA and CDR2 FQGNSA. This CDR3 region has 13 residues. CDR3 protein: CASSLVGSQGLFF. The DNA of the CDR3 is TGTGCCAGCAGCTTAGTTGGGTCTCAGGGGCTGTTTTTT. Looking up the rest from reference TRBV7-2 and TRBJ1-4 gives the full variable domain: GAGVSQSPSNKVTEKGKDVELRCDPISGHTALYWYRQSLGQGLEFLIYFQGNSAPDKSGLPSDRFSAERTGGSVSTLTIQRTQQEDSAVYLCASSLVGSQGLFFGSGTQLSVL.

The gene calls are TRBV14 and TRBJ2-1, with 9 bases lining up with TRBD1. Germline CDR1 SGHDN, CDR2 FVKESK. There are 16 residues in the CDR3. The V gene end was trimmed by 3 bases and the J gene end by 7 bases; junction bases not matched to a gene: 10. DNA for the CDR3: TGTGCCAGCAGCCAGGCAGGACAGGGGCCTATGAATGAGCAGTTCTTC. This sequence encodes CASSQAGQGPMNEQFF.

Many counts were recorded for this clonotype. The genes are TRBV6-2 or TRBV6-3 and TRBJ2-7; 8 bases line up with TRBD2. Germline V gives CDR1 MNHEY, CDR2 SVGEGT. Trimming at V came to 0 bases and at J to 12 bases, leaving 7 bases not matched to a gene. The CDR3 is 13 amino acids. The CDR3 coding sequence is TGTGCCAGCAGTTACTCGGGACTAGAGTCAATGTACTTC. Amino acid sequence: CASSYSGLESMYF.

This clonotype has a handful of counts. This chain connects TRBV5-1 to TRBJ2-1; 8 nucleotides align to TRBD2. CDR1 and CDR2 (germline): SGHRS, YFSETQ. The ends lost 2 bases at V and 8 bases at J; junction bases unmatched: 15. CDR3 length: 17 amino acids. The CDR3 is CASSFQPAAGGVDEQFF. CDR3 nucleotide sequence: TGCGCCAGCAGCTTCCAACCGGCGGCGGGAGGAGTGGATGAGCAGTTCTTC. Looking up the rest from reference TRBV5-1 and TRBJ2-1 gives the full variable domain: KAGVTQTPRYLIKTRGQQVTLSCSPISGHRSVSWYQQTPGQGLQFLFEYFSETQRNKGNFPGRFSGRQFSNSRSEMNVSTLELGDSALYLCASSFQPAAGGVDEQFFGPGTRLTVL.

There are many counts of this clonotype. The gene calls are TRBV29-1 and TRBJ1-1; D is unresolved. V was shortened by 4 bases and J by 5 bases, with 23 bases between the two germline ends. CDR3 length: 16 residues. Per the germline V gene, CDR1 is SQVTM and CDR2 is ANQGSEA. In DNA, the CDR3 is TGCAGCGTTGTATGGGTCCCCCTACCCCCAAAAACTGAAGCTTTCTTT. This translates into CSVVWVPLPPKTEAFF.

This clonotype was counted between two and nine times. The rearrangement joins TRBV7-9 to TRBJ2-7; TRBD1 or TRBD2 may be the D gene (5 bases each). The CDR3 is 9 amino acids. From germline, CDR1 is SEHNR and CDR2 FQNEAQ (reference sequence). Trimming shortened V by 8 bases and J by 6 bases, and 5 bases separated the two germline ends. CDR3 region: CASGGEQYF. The CDR3 region has the DNA TGTGCCAGCGGGGGCGAGCAGTACTTC.

A single count supports this clonotype. A single base separates this from a much larger clone, so it may be a read error. The chain uses TRBV14 and TRBJ2-2; 10 nucleotides agree with TRBD1. Germline V CDR1 and CDR2: SGHDN, FVKESK. CDR3 length: 15 amino acids. Here the CDR3 reads CASSRDRGWTEELFF. The DNA for the CDR3 is TGTGCCAGCAGCCGGGACAGGGGATGGACCGAGGAGCTGTTTTTT.

J is TRBJ2-7 and V is TRBV25-1; 8 nucleotides agree with TRBD2. The germline V gene encodes CDR1 MGHDK and CDR2 SYGVNS. The CDR3 runs to 17 residues. V lost 5 bases to trimming and J lost 1 base; unmatched junction nucleotides: 13. The CDR3 loop is CASSLLVSGTRSYEQYF. CDR3 nucleotides: TGTGCCAGCAGTCTCTTAGTCTCCGGGACTAGATCCTACGAGCAGTACTTC.

In this sample, this clonotype turned up a few times. This sequence joins TRBV29-1 and TRBJ2-1; D is possibly TRBD1 or TRBD2 (5 bases each). Germline values: CDR1 SQVTM, CDR2 ANQGSEA. The CDR3 is 14 residues long. Trimming took 4 bases from V and 0 from J, leaving 10 bases between them. CDR3 bases: TGCAGCGTTGTTTCAGGGAGCTCCTACAATGAGCAGTTCTTC. This sequence encodes CSVVSGSSYNEQFF.

V is TRBV30 and J is TRBJ2-3, with TRBD1 matching over 9 bases. V dropped 6 bases and J dropped 5; count of bases not matched to a gene: 9. The CDR3 is 14 residues long. In germline, CDR1 is GTSNPN, CDR2 SVGIG (reference sequence). The CDR3 is CACIEGQGLDTQYF. CDR3 bases: TGTGCCTGCATTGAAGGACAGGGGTTAGATACGCAGTATTTT.